Listed below are T cell receptor beta chains from one sample, sequenced in a study of T cell responses to AZD1222 COVID-19 vaccine. The data were produced by immunoSEQ multiplex PCR, yet TCRdb's version contains in-frame clones alone and is incomplete. This table has approximately 130,000 clones, 84% appearing once. The input for sequencing was peripheral blood, taken 28 days after the second AZD1222 dose. Source of these receptors: an adult who received the AZD1222 COVID-19 vaccine. Each CDR3 is given with its conserved first and last residue. Fields, in order: D gene, J gene, clone size, V gene, CDR3 DNA, CDR3 protein. The D gene is left open where the match is weak. Not all rows give a size; the values are once, few, many and, for expanded clones, a class.

.,TRBJ1-5,once,TRBV5-1,TGCGCCAGCAGCTTCTATAGCAATCAGCCCCAGCATTTT,CASSFYSNQPQHF
.,TRBJ2-7,.,TRBV5-1,TGCGCCAGCAGCCTCGGGGGACGGGAGCAGTACTTC,CASSLGGREQYF
.,TRBJ2-3,.,TRBV2,TGTGCCAGCAAACTGTCGGCCGGTGGGCGTGCTAGCACAGATACGCAGTATTTT,CASKLSAGGRASTDTQYF
TRBD2,TRBJ2-2,.,TRBV4-3,TGCGCCAGCAGCAATAGCGGGGGGATGTTTTCCGGGGAGCTGTTTTTT,CASSNSGGMFSGELFF
TRBD1,TRBJ1-5,.,TRBV10-1,TGCGCCAGCAGATCGGGACAGGGAAATCAGCCCCAGCATTTT,CASRSGQGNQPQHF
TRBD1,TRBJ2-2,few,TRBV7-2,TGTGCCAGCAGCCCGACAGGGGAAAACACCGGGGAGCTGTTTTTT,CASSPTGENTGELFF
TRBD1,TRBJ1-2,.,TRBV7-9,TGTGCCAGCAGCTCAGGTAGAACAGGGGGCGGCTCGTTGTCCACCTTC,CASSSGRTGGGSLSTF
TRBD1,TRBJ1-1,.,TRBV10-1,TGCGCCAGCAGTGACCAGGGGGAGATCGCTTTCTTT,CASSDQGEIAFF
.,TRBJ2-7,once,TRBV27,TGTGCCAGCAGTTTGGGTATCGGCGAGCAGTACTTC,CASSLGIGEQYF
.,TRBJ2-5,.,TRBV10-3,TGTGCCATCAGTGAAACGGAGACCCAGTACTTC,CAISETETQYF
.,TRBJ2-1,once,TRBV6-2/TRBV6-3,TGTGCCAGCAGTACAGGGCGGGGGCGGCAGTTCTTC,CASSTGRGRQFF
.,TRBJ1-3,.,TRBV7-9,TGTGCCAGCAGCTTACGGGGGATCTCTGGAAACACCATATATTTT,CASSLRGISGNTIYF
.,TRBJ2-1,.,TRBV3-1/TRBV3-2,TGTGCCAGCAGCACCACAGGAGTCAATGAGCAGTTCTTC,CASSTTGVNEQFF
.,TRBJ1-1,.,TRBV28,TGTGCCAGCAGTCCGTTGACAGTGAACACTGAAGCTTTCTTT,CASSPLTVNTEAFF
.,TRBJ2-3,.,TRBV10-3,TGTGCCACCAACACAGCAAGCGATACGCAGTATTTT,CATNTASDTQYF
.,TRBJ1-2,.,TRBV10-2,TGCGCCAGCAGATTCACGGACTTGTCGTTTGGCTACACCTTC,CASRFTDLSFGYTF
TRBD1,TRBJ1-3,few,TRBV27,TGTGCCAGCAGTTCGGGCAGGGGGTTTGCTGGAAACACCATATATTTT,CASSSGRGFAGNTIYF
.,TRBJ1-1,.,TRBV2,TGTGCCAGCATTCAGGAAACTGAAGCTTTCTTT,CASIQETEAFF
.,TRBJ2-7,few,TRBV4-1,TGCGCCAGCAGCCAAGAAACGGTTGCCTACGAGCAGTACTTC,CASSQETVAYEQYF
.,TRBJ1-5,.,TRBV19,TGTGCCAGTAGCCCCCGGCTGGGTGGGGTTATCAATCAGCCCCAGCATTTT,CASSPRLGGVINQPQHF
TRBD1,TRBJ2-7,.,TRBV14,TGTGCCAGCAGCCAACCCGGGACAGGGTCCCCCCACGAGCAGTACTTC,CASSQPGTGSPHEQYF
.,TRBJ2-2,.,TRBV4-3,TGCGCCAGCAGCCAAGCAGGAAGCACCGGGGAGCTGTTTTTT,CASSQAGSTGELFF
TRBD1,TRBJ1-4,.,TRBV29-1,TGCAGCGTTGAAGATTATCCGGACGGACAGGTTAATGAAAAACTGTTTTTT,CSVEDYPDGQVNEKLFF
.,TRBJ1-1,.,TRBV28,TGTGCCAGCAGTTTTAGACCGAACACTGAAGCTTTCTTT,CASSFRPNTEAFF
TRBD1,TRBJ1-4,.,TRBV19,TGTGCCAGTAGTACCGGGACAGTCGCTAATGAAAAACTGTTTTTT,CASSTGTVANEKLFF
.,TRBJ1-2,few,TRBV9,TGTGCCAGCAGCGTAGTCAGGGATTCTAACTATGGCTACACCTTC,CASSVVRDSNYGYTF
TRBD2,TRBJ2-5,.,TRBV6-5,TGTGCCAGCATGGCGGGGGGGCCGGAGACCCAGTACTTC,CASMAGGPETQYF
.,TRBJ1-6,.,TRBV30,TGTGCCCTGGGGTTTATTAGCTCCTATAATTCACCCCTCCACTTT,CALGFISSYNSPLHF
.,TRBJ2-1,.,TRBV5-1,TGCGCCAGCAGCTTGGATAGCTACAATGAGCAGTTCTTC,CASSLDSYNEQFF
.,TRBJ1-6,.,TRBV14,TGTGCCAGCAGGCAGGATCTTAATTCACCCCTCCACTTT,CASRQDLNSPLHF
TRBD1,TRBJ2-5,.,TRBV7-6,TGTGCCAGCAGCAACCTTGACAGGGAACAAGAGACCCAGTACTTC,CASSNLDREQETQYF
.,TRBJ1-5,.,TRBV4-3,TGCGCCAGCAGCCAAGAAACCAATCAGCCCCAGCATTTT,CASSQETNQPQHF
.,TRBJ2-5,.,TRBV20-1,TGCAGTGCTAGAAGGTCGGGGACCCAGTACTTC,CSARRSGTQYF
.,TRBJ1-4,.,TRBV7-9,TGTGCCAGCAGCCCACCGGGACTCCTGGGTGAAAAACTGTTTTTT,CASSPPGLLGEKLFF
.,TRBJ1-5,.,TRBV30,TGTGCCTGGAAGACAGTCGGGCAGGGTCAGCCCCAGCATTTT,CAWKTVGQGQPQHF
TRBD1,TRBJ1-1,.,TRBV5-1,TGCGCCAGCAGCTTGGGCTTGGCAGGGGGTTTTAACACTGAAGCTTTCTTT,CASSLGLAGGFNTEAFF
.,TRBJ2-7,.,TRBV6-2/TRBV6-3,TGTGCCAGCAGTCACGGGGGTGTCTCCTACGAGCAGTACTTC,CASSHGGVSYEQYF
.,TRBJ2-2,.,TRBV28,TGTGCCAGCAGTTTGGAGCCGGCCGCCACCGGGGAGCTGTTTTTT,CASSLEPAATGELFF
TRBD1,TRBJ1-2,.,TRBV5-8,TGTGCCAGCATCATGACAGGGGGCTCGGGTGGCTACACCTTC,CASIMTGGSGGYTF
TRBD2,TRBJ2-3,.,TRBV29-1,TGCAGCGCCGCGGGGGGCCCTAGCGGGGGGACAGATACGCAGTATTTT,CSAAGGPSGGTDTQYF
.,TRBJ1-1,once,TRBV5-1,TGCGCCAGCAGCTTGGTCGGAGACACTGAAGCTTTCTTT,CASSLVGDTEAFF
.,TRBJ1-2,.,TRBV7-8,TGTGCCAGCAGCTTAGAGAGCAGTCTAGGAACTAACTATGGCTACACCTTC,CASSLESSLGTNYGYTF
.,TRBJ2-7,.,TRBV9,TGTGCCAGCAGCTACTATCCCCAGGGGAATTACGAGCAGTACTTC,CASSYYPQGNYEQYF
.,TRBJ1-5,many,TRBV3-1/TRBV3-2,TGTGCCAGCAGCCATACCGGGAATAGCAATCAGCCCCAGCATTTT,CASSHTGNSNQPQHF
TRBD2,TRBJ2-5,.,TRBV12-5,TGTGCTAGTGGTTTGAGTCTAGCGGGGGGACAAGAGACCCAGTACTTC,CASGLSLAGGQETQYF
.,TRBJ2-1,.,TRBV5-1,TGCGCCAGCAGCCAAAACAATGAGCAGTTCTTC,CASSQNNEQFF